The T cell receptor (beta chain) described here comes from a study of blood T cell repertoires in COVID-19. Study context: PBMCs, B-cell-depleted T cells, or T cells provided the cDNA or gDNA that made up the material.

CDR1 is SGHTA and CDR2 is FQGTGA in the germline V gene. This CDR3 region has 13 residues. V was cut by 0 bases and J by 8 bases, with 8 bases left in between. The authors' processing: Quantification of nucleated cells was approximated via reference gene primer amplification. The assay was immunoSEQ multiplex PCR, and TCRdb's table has in-frame clones only and misses some. D and trimming were read from the DNA, whereas the V and J calls and clone size are those reported in that table. The table shows around 110,000 clones, with about three quarters occurring only once. This TCR came from a man in his 70s with acute or convalescent COVID-19. Sequenced material: peripheral blood. The V gene is TRBV7-3, the J gene TRBJ2-1; D may be TRBD2 (5 bases). CDR3 sequence reads: CASSLTFGDEQFF. As DNA, the CDR3 is TGTGCCAGCAGCTTAACGTTCGGGGATGAGCAGTTCTTC.